This TCR beta chain was documented in a study of blood T cell repertoires in COVID-19. CDR3 length: 14 amino acids. Trimming removed 4 bases at V and 0 bases at J, with 10 bases between. CDR1 and CDR2 (germline): MGHRA, YSYEKL. Sequencing used immunoSEQ multiplex PCR; TCRdb keeps in-frame clones, though not all of them. The sample comprises roughly 220,000 clones, around 84% of which are singletons, and roughly 2.6% rests with the top ten. This clone was detected a few times. The receptor was derived from a man aged 45 to 65 who had recovered from COVID-19. V and J are TRBV4-1 and TRBJ2-7; D ambiguous. Source material: peripheral blood. CDR3: CASSPLSLSYEQYF. The CDR3 DNA follows: TGCGCCAGCAGCCCCCTAAGCCTCTCCTACGAGCAGTACTTC.